This record looks at one TCR beta chain sequence and its context. Its antigen remains unknown. This record belongs to a study of cytomegalovirus exposure and HLA in healthy donors. Background on the study: A later analysis reported the same platform for the 90 to 150 validation repertoires and the roughly 670 first-cohort repertoires. Findings of the study overall: Through in vitro validation, three CMV-associated chains were shown to be specific for CMV antigens. Cytomegalovirus status was reportedly diagnosed by the classifier with high specificity and sensitivity. Most TCR sequences were rare, but some public TCRs occurred in many donors.

Sequencing was performed with immunoSEQ multiplex PCR; in TCRdb, only in-frame clones are kept and a portion is missing. The sample gives 82,000 or so clones, roughly 95% of which show up once; 0.69% is in the top ten. This receptor was identified in a woman in her late teens or twenties in good health and CMV-seronegative. Sequencing was performed on PBMCs.

The CDR3 is CASSLGPGGAFF. As DNA, the CDR3 is TGCGCCAGCAGCTTGGGACCGGGAGGAGCTTTCTTT. The chain carries TRBV5-1 and TRBJ1-1; D is unresolved. The CDR3 covers 12 residues. Germline CDR1 reads SGHRS; CDR2 reads YFSETQ. V was clipped by 0 bases and J by 10 bases, with 10 bases between them.